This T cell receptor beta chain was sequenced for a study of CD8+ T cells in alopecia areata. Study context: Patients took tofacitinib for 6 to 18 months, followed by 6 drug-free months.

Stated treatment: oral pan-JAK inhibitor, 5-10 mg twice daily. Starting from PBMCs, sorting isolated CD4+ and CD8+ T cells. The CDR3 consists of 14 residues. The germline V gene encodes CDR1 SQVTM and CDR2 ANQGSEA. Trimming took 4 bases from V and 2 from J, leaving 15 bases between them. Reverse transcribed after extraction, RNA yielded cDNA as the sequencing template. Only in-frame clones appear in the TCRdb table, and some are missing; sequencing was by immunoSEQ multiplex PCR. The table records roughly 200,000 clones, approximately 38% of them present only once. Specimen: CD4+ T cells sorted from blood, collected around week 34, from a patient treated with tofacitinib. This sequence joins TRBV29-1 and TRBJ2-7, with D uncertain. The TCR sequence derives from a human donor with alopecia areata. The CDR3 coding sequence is TGCAGCGTTGTAAGGTATAGTCAAACCTACGAGCAGTACTTC. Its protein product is CSVVRYSQTYEQYF.